These 3 T cell receptor beta chains share one sample of origin, sequenced in a study of tumor and adjacent non-tumor tissue in lung cancer. Three rounds of nested PCR, following a modified ARM-PCR protocol, produced the TCRbeta library. In TCRdb, the multiplex PCR reads were re-called with MiXCR into one record per CDR3 protein. The sample lists about 110,000 distinct CDR3 sequences; around 80% were seen once. RNA was extracted from bulk tissue without any cell sorting. Sequencing used lung tumor tissue. The receptor source for this set is a woman aged 60-75 years with non-small cell lung cancer.

As to this clonotype: Since no conserved phenylalanine or tryptophan closes the CDR3, a read error is the likely cause. V is TRBV4-3 and J is TRBJ2-5; no firm D call. Trimming left V 1 base short and J 2 bases short, with 17 bases between. Germline V gives CDR1 LGHNA, CDR2 YSLEER. This CDR3 spans 17 amino acids. The CDR3 nucleotides are TGCGCCAGCAGCCAAGTGTTCGGTGACGGGTTGCAAGAGACCCAGTACCTC. Protein: CASSQVFGDGLQETQYL.

On this clonotype itself: At one boundary the junction diverges from the germline segment, which might be a read error. The chain recombines TRBV11-2 with TRBJ2-2, with D perhaps matching TRBD2 (6 bases). The CDR3 spans 13 residues. The germline gives CDR1 SGHAT, CDR2 FQNNGV. This CDR3 is CASSLEYWGEQFF. The CDR3 DNA sequence: TGTGCCAGCAGCCTAGAGTACTGGGGGGAGCAGTTTTTT.

The chain uses TRBV11-1 and TRBJ1-2; TRBD1 is a possible D gene (5 bases). Germline lookup yields CDR1 SGHAT and CDR2 FQDESV (reference sequence). This CDR3 has 14 amino acids. V lost 4 bases, J lost 10 bases, and 19 bases lay in between. In DNA, the CDR3 is TGTGCCAGCAGCTCGCAGGGCCCGCTCCATGTCTACACCTTC. This gives the protein CASSSQGPLHVYTF.